Following are 10 T cell receptor beta chains from one sample sequenced in a study of shared clonotypes between healthy human individuals. Profiled with immunoSEQ multiplex PCR; TCRdb holds only in-frame clones, not every one. The sample yields 550,000 to 700,000 clones, around 73% seen once. The sample comprised memory CD4+ T cells sorted from blood. Sample subset: CD45RA-negative fraction. These receptors were taken from a woman aged 30 to 39 in good health.

The chain joins TRBV30 to TRBJ1-1; 8 bases are shared with TRBD1. Germline V lookup: CDR1 GTSNPN, CDR2 SVGIG (reference sequence). Germline trimming cut 5 bases from V and 5 bases from J; bases unmatched to any gene: 10. The CDR3 loop spans 14 amino acids. CDR3 sequence: CAWYRQGIGTEAFF. CDR3 nucleotides: TGTGCCTGGTATAGACAGGGGATCGGGACTGAAGCTTTCTTT. Variable domain in full (rest from reference TRBV30 and TRBJ1-1): SQTIHQWPATLVQPVGSPLSLECTVEGTSNPNLYWYRQAAGRGLQLLFYSVGIGQISSEVPQNLSASRPQDRQFILSSKKLLLSDSGFYLCAWYRQGIGTEAFFGQGTRLTVV.

The chain recombines TRBV27 with TRBJ2-2, with 8 positions matching TRBD2. The CDR3 runs to 15 residues. V lost 6 bases and J lost 1; bases outside the gene matches: 4. Germline assignment: CDR1 MNHEY and CDR2 SMNVEV (reference sequence). CDR3 sequence reads: CASSSSGRNTGELFF. DNA for the CDR3: TGTGCCAGCAGCTCCAGCGGGAGGAACACCGGGGAGCTGTTTTTT.

V is TRBV11-1 and J is TRBJ2-7, with D possibly matching TRBD2 (7 bases). Trimming removed 5 bases at V and 1 base at J, with 15 bases between. CDR3 length equals 15 residues. Germline lookup yields CDR1 SGHAT and CDR2 FQDESV (reference sequence). CDR3 nucleotides: TGTGCCAGCAGCCCGGGGGGCGCGGGTTCCTACGAGCAGTACTTC. Its translation: CASSPGGAGSYEQYF.

The chain uses TRBV11-1 and TRBJ2-1; D is possibly TRBD1 (6 bases). The ends were cut back, 3 bases at V and 0 bases at J, with 9 bases in the middle. The CDR3 extends over 15 amino acids. CDR1 is SGHAT and CDR2 is FQDESV in the germline V gene (reference sequence). The CDR3 sequence is CASSLTGLSYNEQFF. CDR3 in DNA: TGTGCCAGCAGCTTGACAGGACTCTCCTACAATGAGCAGTTCTTC.

V is TRBV6-1 and J is TRBJ2-2; tentatively, D is TRBD1 (6 bases). The CDR3 sequence is 14 residues long. The V gene lost 7 bases and the J gene lost 4 bases, with 13 bases spanning the gap. Germline V CDR1 and CDR2: MNHNS, SASEGT. CDR3: CASISGQFTGELFF. The CDR3 DNA is TGTGCCAGCATAAGCGGACAGTTCACCGGGGAGCTGTTTTTT.

The chain recombines TRBV5-8 with TRBJ1-5; a weak D match, TRBD1 (5 bases). V was trimmed by 4 bases and J by 7 bases, leaving 12 bases between them. From germline, CDR1 is SGHTS and CDR2 YDEGEE. The CDR3 contains 13 residues. CDR3 DNA: TGTGCCAGCAGCCCGGCCCGGGACCAGCCCCAGCATTTT. Its translation: CASSPARDQPQHF. Full variable domain (remainder filled in from reference TRBV5-8 and TRBJ1-5): EAGVTQSPTHLIKTRGQQATLRCSPISGHTSVYWYQQALGLGLQFLLWYDEGEERNRGNFPPRFSGRQFPNYSSELNVNALELEDSALYLCASSPARDQPQHFGDGTRLSIL.

This chain joins TRBV2 and TRBJ1-3; D not resolved. V was shortened by 2 bases and J by 0 bases, with 8 bases between the two germline ends. CDR1 is SNHLY, CDR2 FYNNEI, per germline. The CDR3 spans 15 residues. In DNA form, the CDR3 reads TGTGCCAGCAGTGAAAGACCCTACTCTGGAAACACCATATATTTT. Amino acid sequence: CASSERPYSGNTIYF.

V is TRBV29-1 and J is TRBJ2-5; 10 bases line up with TRBD2. CDR1 SQVTM and CDR2 ANQGSEA come from the germline V gene. The CDR3 length is 11 residues. After removal of 7 bases from V and 5 bases from J, the junction contained 1 base not matched to a gene. CDR3 loop: CSGTSGETQYF. The DNA for the CDR3 is TGCAGCGGGACTAGCGGCGAGACCCAGTACTTC.

The chain uses TRBV29-1 and TRBJ2-7, with 9 bases matching TRBD2. Germline V gene sequence: CDR1 SQVTM, CDR2 ANQGSEA. The CDR3 runs 14 residues. The V segment lost 5 bases and the J segment 2 bases; nucleotides outside the gene matches: 7. CDR3 sequence: CSVSRGLATYEQYF. The CDR3 DNA sequence: TGCAGCGTTAGCCGGGGACTAGCTACCTACGAGCAGTACTTC.

This clone appeared a few times. The chain recombines TRBV6-5 with TRBJ1-2; the D gene is possibly TRBD1 (6 bases). The CDR3 has 13 residues. The germline V and J ends were trimmed by 7 bases and 1 base, with 10 bases remaining between them. Germline assignment: CDR1 MNHEY and CDR2 SVGAGI. The CDR3, as DNA: TGTGCCAGCAAGACACAGGGTAACTATGGCTACACCTTC. It codes for CASKTQGNYGYTF.